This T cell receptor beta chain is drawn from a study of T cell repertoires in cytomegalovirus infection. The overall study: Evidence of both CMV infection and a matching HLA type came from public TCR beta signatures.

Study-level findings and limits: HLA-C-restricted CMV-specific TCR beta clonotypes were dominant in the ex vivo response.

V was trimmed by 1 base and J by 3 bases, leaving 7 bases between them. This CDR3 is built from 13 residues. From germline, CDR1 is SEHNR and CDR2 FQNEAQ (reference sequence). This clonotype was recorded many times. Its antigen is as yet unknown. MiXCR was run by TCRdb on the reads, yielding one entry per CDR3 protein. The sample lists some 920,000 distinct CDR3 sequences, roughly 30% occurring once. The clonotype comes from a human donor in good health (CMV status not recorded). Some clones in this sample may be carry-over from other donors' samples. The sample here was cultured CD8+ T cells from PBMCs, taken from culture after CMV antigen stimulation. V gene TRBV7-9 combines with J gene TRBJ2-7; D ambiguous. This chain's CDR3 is CASSLEQSYEQYF. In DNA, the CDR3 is TGTGCCAGCAGCTTAGAACAGAGCTACGAGCAGTACTTC.